These 25 T cell receptor beta chains originate from one sample sequenced in a study of T cells after yellow fever vaccination. Using its own MiXCR run on the 5' RACE reads, TCRdb lists one record per CDR3 protein. The sample has just under 600,000 distinct CDR3 sequences, roughly 14% seen once; the top ten hold around 15%. This sample comprised PBMCs, obtained on the day of the yellow fever booster vaccination. These receptors were taken from a man younger than 45 who received the YFV17D yellow fever vaccine.

This clonotype was counted between two and nine times. The rearrangement joins TRBV10-3 to TRBJ1-6; no clear D. Trimming stripped 10 bases from V and 5 bases from J, with 15 bases between. The CDR3 is 14 amino acids. The germline CDR1 and CDR2 sequences are ENHRY and SYGVKD. The CDR3, as DNA: TGTGCCAGCTCCCGGCAGGTTGATAATTCACCCCTCCACTTT. Translation gives CASSRQVDNSPLHF.

The sample holds one count of this clonotype. The rearrangement links TRBV11-2 to TRBJ2-1; D not resolved. The CDR3 is made up of 13 amino acids. The germline gives CDR1 SGHAT, CDR2 FQNNGV. V was shortened by 1 base and J by 7 bases, with 8 bases between the two germline ends. The CDR3 coding sequence is TGTGCCAGCAGCTTAGTACCGCTGAATGAGCAGTTCTTC. Protein product: CASSLVPLNEQFF. Full variable domain (rest looked up from reference TRBV11-2 and TRBJ2-1): EAGVAQSPRYKIIEKRQSVAFWCNPISGHATLYWYQQILGQGPKLLIQFQNNGVVDDSQLPKDRFSAERLKGVDSTLKIQPAKLEDSAVYLCASSLVPLNEQFFGPGTRLTVL.

V and J are TRBV7-2 and TRBJ2-5; 10 nucleotides agree with TRBD1. Germline CDR1 SGHTA, CDR2 FQGNSA. There are 16 residues in the CDR3. V was pared by 5 bases and J by 1 base, with 7 bases of the junction left unmatched. This CDR3 is CASSTSTGGSQETQYF. In DNA form, the CDR3 reads TGTGCCAGCAGCACCTCGACAGGGGGCTCCCAAGAGACCCAGTACTTC.

This clonotype was seen only a few times. The V gene is TRBV5-6, the J gene TRBJ2-7; D is ambiguous. V dropped 1 base and J dropped 5 bases, with 13 bases sitting between them. The CDR3 runs 14 residues. The V gene's germline CDR1 is SGHDT and CDR2 YYEEEE. The CDR3 nucleotides are TGTGCCAGCAGCTTGTCCGTCACCCTCGACGAGCAGTACTTC. Amino acids: CASSLSVTLDEQYF.

V is TRBV20-1 and J is TRBJ2-1; 7 bases match TRBD2. Germline V gene sequence: CDR1 DFQATT, CDR2 SNEGSKA (reference sequence). V was clipped by 5 bases and J by 6 bases; unmatched bases: 4. This CDR3 contains 12 residues. The CDR3 DNA is TGCAGTGCTCGGGACTATGTCAATGAGCAGTTCTTC. It encodes CSARDYVNEQFF.

The sample holds a few counts of this clonotype. This chain uses TRBV27 with TRBJ2-1, with D perhaps TRBD1 or TRBD2 (5 bases each). The CDR3 is 13 amino acids. V was pared by 4 bases and J by 9 bases, with 13 bases between. CDR1 and CDR2 (germline): MNHEY, SMNVEV (reference sequence). The CDR3 DNA is TGTGCCAGCAGTTCGGGACCGGTCGGTGAGCAGTTCTTC. The encoded protein is CASSSGPVGEQFF.

This clonotype was picked up many times. The V and J genes are TRBV7-2 and TRBJ2-1; a weak D match, TRBD2 (6 bases). The CDR3 totals 12 residues. Trimming removed 4 bases from V and 8 bases from J, with 9 bases in between. CDR1 is SGHTA and CDR2 is FQGNSA in the germline V gene. CDR3 protein: CASSYQRDEQFF. Here the CDR3 DNA reads TGTGCCAGCAGCTACCAGCGGGATGAGCAGTTCTTC.

V usage is TRBV7-3 and J usage is TRBJ1-1; possibly TRBD1 for D (5 bases). The CDR3 has 16 residues. The ends were cut back, 0 bases at V and 5 bases at J, with 16 bases in the middle. The V gene's germline CDR1 is SGHTA and CDR2 FQGTGA. The CDR3 DNA is TGTGCCAGCAGCTTAACGGGGGAGGGCTGGAGGACTGAAGCTTTCTTT. It codes for CASSLTGEGWRTEAFF.

This clonotype was detected a few times. This chain uses TRBV20-1 with TRBJ2-3; TRBD1 is a possible D gene (5 bases). This CDR3 has 15 residues. V lost 0 bases and J 5 bases, leaving 15 bases between the germline ends. From germline, CDR1 is DFQATT and CDR2 SNEGSKA (reference sequence). The CDR3: CSARDSKQVGDTQYF. The CDR3 region has the DNA TGCAGTGCTAGAGATTCAAAACAGGTCGGAGATACGCAGTATTTT.

The chain links TRBV7-9 to TRBJ2-2; 9 positions match TRBD1. V was clipped by 6 bases and J by 1 base; unmatched bases: 6. CDR3 length: 16 residues. CDR1 and CDR2 (germline): SEHNR, FQNEAQ (reference sequence). In nucleotides, the CDR3 is TGTGCCAGCAGTATCGACAGGGGGATGAACACCGGGGAGCTGTTTTTT. This translates into CASSIDRGMNTGELFF.

A few counts support this clonotype. The chain combines TRBV6-2 or TRBV6-3 with TRBJ2-5; 7 nucleotides align to TRBD1. V dropped 2 bases and J dropped 5; count of bases not matched to a gene: 8. Germline CDR1 MNHEY, CDR2 SVGEGT. This CDR3 comprises 15 residues. CDR3 amino acids: CASSYGDSSLETQYF. Written as DNA, the CDR3 is TGTGCCAGCAGTTACGGGGACAGCTCCTTGGAGACCCAGTACTTC.

The J gene is TRBJ2-1, the V gene TRBV29-1; 13 bases line up with TRBD2. This CDR3 spans 14 amino acids. J lost 5 bases, V lost 7 bases, and 5 bases had no gene match. The germline V gene has CDR1 SQVTM and CDR2 ANQGSEA. Written as DNA, the CDR3 is TGCAGCGCCGTTGGGACTAGCGGGAACAATGAGCAGTTCTTC. Protein: CSAVGTSGNNEQFF.

This clonotype has only a few counts. This rearrangement joins TRBV7-2 to TRBJ2-5; D is perhaps TRBD1 (6 bases). V was shortened by 3 bases and J by 2 bases, with 10 bases between the two germline ends. CDR3 length equals 14 residues. Germline CDR1 SGHTA, CDR2 FQGNSA. CDR3 protein: CASSFLDRQETQYF. In DNA form, the CDR3 reads TGTGCCAGCAGCTTCTTGGACAGACAAGAGACCCAGTACTTC.

This clonotype was found a few times. V usage is TRBV19 and J usage is TRBJ2-1; 12 nucleotides align to TRBD2. In germline, CDR1 is LNHDA, CDR2 SQIVND (reference sequence). This CDR3 is 15 amino acids long. Trimming removed 1 base from V and 10 bases from J; junction bases left unmatched: 5. The DNA of the CDR3 is TGTGCCAGTAGTATAGGACTAGCGGGAGCGGGGGAGCAGTTCTTC. Protein sequence: CASSIGLAGAGEQFF.

This clonotype has only a few counts. The V gene is TRBV7-2, the J gene TRBJ2-1, with D perhaps given as TRBD1 or TRBD2 (5 bases each). Germline-derived CDR1 and CDR2 are SGHTA and FQGNSA. The CDR3 contains 15 residues. Trimming shortened V by 5 bases and J by 0 bases, and 11 bases separated the two germline ends. CDR3 nucleotides: TGTGCCAGCAGCCACGGGACGGGCTCCTACAATGAGCAGTTCTTC. Encoded protein: CASSHGTGSYNEQFF.

DNA for the CDR3: TGTGCCAGCAGTTACACAAATTCCCCTGAAGCTTTCTTT. Protein product: CASSYTNSPEAFF. This chain links TRBV12-3 or TRBV12-4 with TRBJ1-1; D unclear. Trimming took 4 bases from V and 6 from J, leaving 12 bases between them. The CDR3 is 13 residues long.

This chain joins TRBV12-3 or TRBV12-4 and TRBJ1-2, with TRBD1 as a possible D gene (6 bases). The V gene lost 3 bases and the J gene lost 3 bases, with 11 bases spanning the gap. This CDR3 comprises 14 residues. The CDR3 protein is CASSLTGGYYGYTF. Here the CDR3 DNA reads TGTGCCAGCAGTTTGACAGGAGGGTACTATGGCTACACCTTC.

This clonotype came up a few times. The J gene is TRBJ2-1, the V gene TRBV4-3; D remains ambiguous. Germline lookup yields CDR1 LGHNA and CDR2 YSLEER. V lost 0 bases, J lost 8 bases, and 14 bases lay in between. The CDR3 spans 15 residues. DNA of the CDR3: TGCGCCAGCAGCCAAGAGGTCGGCCTCGTAGATGAGCAGTTCTTC. It translates to CASSQEVGLVDEQFF.

The genes are TRBV7-8 and TRBJ2-7; 13 bases match TRBD2. The CDR3 spans 15 residues. Germline CDR1 reads SGHVS; CDR2 reads FQNEAQ. V shed 3 bases, J shed 4 bases, and the junction held 3 bases outside the gene matches. The CDR3 region is CASSLRGLAGYEQYF. The CDR3 nucleotides are TGTGCCAGCAGCTTGCGGGGACTAGCGGGATACGAGCAGTACTTC.

This clonotype was seen more than once but under ten times. V is TRBV30 and J is TRBJ1-4; 10 positions agree with TRBD1. The CDR3 extends over 14 amino acids. The junction had 3 bases not matched to a gene; V was cut back by 0 bases and J by 8 bases. The germline V gene encodes CDR1 GTSNPN and CDR2 SVGIG (reference sequence). The CDR3 nucleotides are TGTGCCTGGAGTGTACGGGGACAGGGGGAAAAACTGTTTTTT. Translated: CAWSVRGQGEKLFF.

This chain links TRBV19 with TRBJ2-7, with TRBD1 matching 8 bases. V lost 5 bases, J lost 7 bases, and 7 bases stayed unmatched. Germline values: CDR1 LNHDA, CDR2 SQIVND (reference sequence). This CDR3 region has 13 residues. The CDR3 region is CASSWDRFREQYF. The CDR3 bases are TGTGCCAGTAGTTGGGACAGGTTTCGTGAGCAGTACTTC.

This chain links TRBV4-3 with TRBJ2-7, with no clear D. V was clipped by 0 bases and J by 7 bases, with 7 bases between them. Germline-derived CDR1 and CDR2 are LGHNA and YSLEER. There are 12 residues in the CDR3. The CDR3 here is CASSQDRLEQYF. The CDR3 coding sequence is TGCGCCAGCAGCCAAGACCGACTGGAGCAGTACTTC.

The chain combines TRBV5-1 with TRBJ1-2; D remains ambiguous. CDR3 length equals 15 residues. Germline V gene data show CDR1 as SGHRS and CDR2 as YFSETQ. V was cut by 4 bases and J by 4 bases, with 17 bases left in between. CDR3 DNA sequence: TGCGCCAGCAGCGGATCGACCGCCGGTTTCTATGGCTACACCTTC. The encoded protein is CASSGSTAGFYGYTF.

Only a few counts were recorded for this clonotype. This rearrangement joins TRBV6-4 to TRBJ2-3; D is unresolved. The CDR3 loop spans 12 amino acids. In germline, CDR1 is MRHNA, CDR2 SNTAGT. V lost 2 bases and J lost 8, with 8 bases in between. The CDR3 DNA follows: TGTGCCAGCAGTGACCCCCTAGGTACGCAGTATTTT. Translating gives CASSDPLGTQYF.

In its sample, this clonotype was seen a few times. The CDR3 DNA reads as TGTGCCAGCAGCGTCGGGACCGAAAAACTGTTTTTT. It translates to CASSVGTEKLFF. This rearrangement joins TRBV7-9 to TRBJ1-4; maybe TRBD1 (5 bases). There are 12 residues in the CDR3. Germline V CDR1 and CDR2: SEHNR, FQNEAQ (reference sequence). V was cut by 5 bases and J by 8 bases, with 9 bases left in between.